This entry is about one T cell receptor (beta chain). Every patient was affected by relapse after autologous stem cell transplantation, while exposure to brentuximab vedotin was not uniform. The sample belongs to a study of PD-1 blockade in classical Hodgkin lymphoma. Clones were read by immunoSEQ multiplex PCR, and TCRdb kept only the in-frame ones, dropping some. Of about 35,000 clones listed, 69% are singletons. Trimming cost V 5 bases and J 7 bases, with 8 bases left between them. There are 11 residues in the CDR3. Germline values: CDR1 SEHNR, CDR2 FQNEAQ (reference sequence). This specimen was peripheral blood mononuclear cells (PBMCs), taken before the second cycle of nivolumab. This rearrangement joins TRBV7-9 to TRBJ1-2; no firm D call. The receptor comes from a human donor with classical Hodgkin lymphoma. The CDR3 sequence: CASSLGPGYTF. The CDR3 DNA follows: TGTGCCAGCAGCCTAGGACCTGGCTACACCTTC.